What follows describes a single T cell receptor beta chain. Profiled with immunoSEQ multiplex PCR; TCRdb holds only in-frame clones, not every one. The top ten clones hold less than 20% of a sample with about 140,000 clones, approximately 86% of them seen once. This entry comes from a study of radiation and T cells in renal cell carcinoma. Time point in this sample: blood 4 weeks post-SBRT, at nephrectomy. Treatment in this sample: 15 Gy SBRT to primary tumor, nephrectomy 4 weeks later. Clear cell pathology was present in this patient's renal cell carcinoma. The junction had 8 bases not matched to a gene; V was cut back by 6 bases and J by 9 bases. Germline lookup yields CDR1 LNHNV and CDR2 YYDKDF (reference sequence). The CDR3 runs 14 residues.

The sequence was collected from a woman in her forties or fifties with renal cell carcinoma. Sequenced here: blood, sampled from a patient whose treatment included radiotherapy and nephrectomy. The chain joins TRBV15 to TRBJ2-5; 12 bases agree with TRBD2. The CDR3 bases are TGTGCCACCAGACGACTAGCGGGGGCCTTGGCCCAGTACTTC. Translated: CATRRLAGALAQYF.